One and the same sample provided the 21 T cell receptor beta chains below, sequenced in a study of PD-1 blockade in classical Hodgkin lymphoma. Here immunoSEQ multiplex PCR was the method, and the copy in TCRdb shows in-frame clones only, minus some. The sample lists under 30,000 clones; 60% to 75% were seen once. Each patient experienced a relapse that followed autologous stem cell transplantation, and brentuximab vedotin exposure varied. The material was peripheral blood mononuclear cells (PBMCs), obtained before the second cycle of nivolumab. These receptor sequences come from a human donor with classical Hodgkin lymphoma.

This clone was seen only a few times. CDR3 nucleotides: TGTGCCACCAGCCCCGCGAGCAGGAGGGGCTACACCTTC. Translation: CATSPASRRGYTF. The genes are TRBV15 and TRBJ1-2; D unclear. This CDR3 region has 13 residues. Looked up from germline, CDR1 is LNHNV and CDR2 is YYDKDF (reference sequence). With 5 bases removed from V and 8 bases from J, the gap between germline ends came to 15 bases.

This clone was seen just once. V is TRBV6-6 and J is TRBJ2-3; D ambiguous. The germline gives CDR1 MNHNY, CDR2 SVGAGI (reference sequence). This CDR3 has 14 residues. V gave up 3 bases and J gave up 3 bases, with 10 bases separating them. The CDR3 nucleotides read TGTGCCAGCAGTTATGAGGCAATAACAGATACGCAGTATTTT. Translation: CASSYEAITDTQYF.

The CDR3 spells CASSMGQGASQPQHF. For the CDR3, the DNA is TGTGCCAGTAGTATGGGACAGGGGGCAAGTCAGCCCCAGCATTTT. The chain links TRBV19 to TRBJ1-5, with 12 nucleotides matching TRBD1. V trimming: 3 bases; J trimming: 6 bases; junction bases outside the gene matches: 3. There are 15 residues in the CDR3. CDR1 and CDR2 (germline): LNHDA, SQIVND (reference sequence).

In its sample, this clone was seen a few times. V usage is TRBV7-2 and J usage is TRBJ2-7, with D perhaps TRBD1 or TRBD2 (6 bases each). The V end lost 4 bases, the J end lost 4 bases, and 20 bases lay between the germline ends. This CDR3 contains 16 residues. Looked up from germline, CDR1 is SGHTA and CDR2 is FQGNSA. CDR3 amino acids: CASSSPRGTYKYEQYF. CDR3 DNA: TGTGCCAGCAGCTCACCGCGCGGGACATATAAATACGAGCAGTACTTC.

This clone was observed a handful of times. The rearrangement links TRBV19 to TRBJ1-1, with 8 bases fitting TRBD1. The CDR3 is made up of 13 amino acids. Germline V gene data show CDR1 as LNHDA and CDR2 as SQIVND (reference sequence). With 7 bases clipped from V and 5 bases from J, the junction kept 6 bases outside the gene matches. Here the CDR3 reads CASKGTGRTEAFF. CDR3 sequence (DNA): TGTGCCAGTAAAGGGACAGGTCGGACTGAAGCTTTCTTT.

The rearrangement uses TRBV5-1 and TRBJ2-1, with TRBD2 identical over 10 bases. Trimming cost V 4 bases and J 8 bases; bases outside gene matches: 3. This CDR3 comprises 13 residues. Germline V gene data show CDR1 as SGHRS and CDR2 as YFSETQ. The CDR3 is CASSGTSEDEQFF. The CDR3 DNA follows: TGCGCCAGCAGCGGGACTAGCGAGGATGAGCAGTTCTTC. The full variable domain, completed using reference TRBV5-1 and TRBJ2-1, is KAGVTQTPRYLIKTRGQQVTLSCSPISGHRSVSWYQQTPGQGLQFLFEYFSETQRNKGNFPGRFSGRQFSNSRSEMNVSTLELGDSALYLCASSGTSEDEQFFGPGTRLTVL.

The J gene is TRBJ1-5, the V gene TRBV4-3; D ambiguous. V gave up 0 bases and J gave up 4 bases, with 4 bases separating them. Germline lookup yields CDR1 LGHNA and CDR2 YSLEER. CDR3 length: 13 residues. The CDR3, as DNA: TGCGCCAGCAGCCAAGATCCGAATCAGCCCCAGCATTTT. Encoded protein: CASSQDPNQPQHF.

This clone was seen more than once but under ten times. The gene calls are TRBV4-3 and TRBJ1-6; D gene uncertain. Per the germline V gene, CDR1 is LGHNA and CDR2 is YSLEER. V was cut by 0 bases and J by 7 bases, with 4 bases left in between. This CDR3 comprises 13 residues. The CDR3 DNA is TGCGCCAGCAGCCAAGAGGCCAATTCACCCCTCCACTTT. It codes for CASSQEANSPLHF.

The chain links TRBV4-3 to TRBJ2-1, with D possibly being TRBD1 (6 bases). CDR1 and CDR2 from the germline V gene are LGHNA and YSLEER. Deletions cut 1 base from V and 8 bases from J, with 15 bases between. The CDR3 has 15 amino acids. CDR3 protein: CASSQVGQLQDEQFF. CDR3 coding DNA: TGCGCCAGCAGCCAAGTAGGACAGCTCCAGGATGAGCAGTTCTTC.

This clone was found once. The CDR3 is CASSLSTRGLGAYEQYF. In DNA form, the CDR3 reads TGTGCCAGCAGTTTATCGACCCGAGGCCTAGGAGCCTACGAGCAGTACTTC. The chain employs TRBV27 and TRBJ2-7; D is unresolved. The V and J ends lost 0 bases and 2 bases respectively, with 17 bases between them. Germline V gives CDR1 MNHEY, CDR2 SMNVEV (reference sequence). The CDR3 runs to 17 residues.

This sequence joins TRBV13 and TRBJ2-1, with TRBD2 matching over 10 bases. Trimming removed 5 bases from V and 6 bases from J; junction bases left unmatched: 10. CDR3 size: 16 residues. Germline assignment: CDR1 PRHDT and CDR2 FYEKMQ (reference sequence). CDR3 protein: CASSQKLAGNPNEQFF. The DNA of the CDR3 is TGTGCCAGCAGCCAGAAACTAGCGGGGAACCCCAATGAGCAGTTCTTC.

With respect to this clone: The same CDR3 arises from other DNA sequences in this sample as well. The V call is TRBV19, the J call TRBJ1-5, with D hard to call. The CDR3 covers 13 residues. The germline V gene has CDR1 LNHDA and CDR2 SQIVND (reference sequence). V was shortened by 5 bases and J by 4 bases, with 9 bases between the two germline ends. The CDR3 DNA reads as TGTGCCAGTAGTGGGCAGACTAATCAGCCCCAGCATTTT. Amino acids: CASSGQTNQPQHF. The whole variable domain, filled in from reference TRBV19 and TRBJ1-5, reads DGGITQSPKYLFRKEGQNVTLSCEQNLNHDAMYWYRQDPGQGLRLIYYSQIVNDFQKGDIAEGYSVSREKKESFPLTVTSAQKNPTAFYLCASSGQTNQPQHFGDGTRLSIL.

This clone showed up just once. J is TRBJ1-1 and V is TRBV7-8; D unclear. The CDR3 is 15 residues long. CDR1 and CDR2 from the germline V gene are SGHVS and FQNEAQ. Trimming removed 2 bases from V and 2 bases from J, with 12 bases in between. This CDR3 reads CASSLRSPFNTEAFF. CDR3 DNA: TGTGCCAGCAGCTTAAGGTCACCCTTTAACACTGAAGCTTTCTTT.

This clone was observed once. The CDR3 DNA reads as TGCACCCTTGGGCGGGGGGAGACCCAGTACTTC. Its protein product is CTLGRGETQYF. The gene calls are TRBV20-1 and TRBJ2-5; TRBD2 aligns across 7 bases. This CDR3 comprises 11 residues. From germline, CDR1 is DFQATT and CDR2 SNEGSKA (reference sequence).

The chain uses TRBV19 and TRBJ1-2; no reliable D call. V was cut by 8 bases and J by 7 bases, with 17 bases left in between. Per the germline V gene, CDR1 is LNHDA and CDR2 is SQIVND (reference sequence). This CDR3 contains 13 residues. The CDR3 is CASAYGDFGGYTF. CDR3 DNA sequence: TGTGCCAGTGCATACGGGGATTTTGGTGGCTACACCTTC.

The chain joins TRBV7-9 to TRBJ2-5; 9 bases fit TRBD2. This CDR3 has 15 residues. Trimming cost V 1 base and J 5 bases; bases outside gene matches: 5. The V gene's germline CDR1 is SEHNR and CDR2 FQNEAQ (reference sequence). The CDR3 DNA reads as TGTGCCAGCAGCTTAGTGGCTAGCGGGGAGGAGACCCAGTACTTC. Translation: CASSLVASGEETQYF.

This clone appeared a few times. CDR3 in amino acids: CASSTGDTPNYGYTF. For the CDR3, the DNA is TGTGCCAGCAGCACCGGGGACACTCCTAACTATGGCTACACCTTC. The chain recombines TRBV9 with TRBJ1-2; weak D call: TRBD1 (6 bases). Germline CDR1 is SGDLS and CDR2 is YYNGEE. Trimming took off 4 bases at V and 0 bases at J, with 13 bases between the two ends. The CDR3 is 15 residues long.

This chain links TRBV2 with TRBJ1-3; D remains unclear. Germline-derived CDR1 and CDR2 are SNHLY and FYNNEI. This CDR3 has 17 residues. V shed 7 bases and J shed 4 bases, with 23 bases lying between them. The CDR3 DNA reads TGTGCCAGCACAAATTATTTGATGGTTTCGTCGGGAAACACCATATATTTT. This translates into CASTNYLMVSSGNTIYF.

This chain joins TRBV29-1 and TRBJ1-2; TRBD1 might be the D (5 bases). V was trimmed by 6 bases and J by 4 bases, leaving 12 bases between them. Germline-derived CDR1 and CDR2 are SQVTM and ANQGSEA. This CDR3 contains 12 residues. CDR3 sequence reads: CSVETAAYGYTF. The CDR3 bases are TGCAGCGTCGAGACAGCAGCCTATGGCTACACCTTC.

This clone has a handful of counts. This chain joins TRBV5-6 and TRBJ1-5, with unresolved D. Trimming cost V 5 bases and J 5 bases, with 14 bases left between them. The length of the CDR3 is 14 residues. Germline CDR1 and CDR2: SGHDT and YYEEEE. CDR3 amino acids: CASSPSLNDQPQHF. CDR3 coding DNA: TGTGCCAGCAGTCCCTCCCTCAACGATCAGCCCCAGCATTTT.

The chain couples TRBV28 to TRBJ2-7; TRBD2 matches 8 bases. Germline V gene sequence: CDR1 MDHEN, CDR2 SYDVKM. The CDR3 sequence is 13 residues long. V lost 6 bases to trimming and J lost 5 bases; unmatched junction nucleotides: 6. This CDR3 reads CASSRTSLHEQYF. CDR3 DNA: TGTGCCAGCAGCCGGACTAGCCTACACGAGCAGTACTTC.